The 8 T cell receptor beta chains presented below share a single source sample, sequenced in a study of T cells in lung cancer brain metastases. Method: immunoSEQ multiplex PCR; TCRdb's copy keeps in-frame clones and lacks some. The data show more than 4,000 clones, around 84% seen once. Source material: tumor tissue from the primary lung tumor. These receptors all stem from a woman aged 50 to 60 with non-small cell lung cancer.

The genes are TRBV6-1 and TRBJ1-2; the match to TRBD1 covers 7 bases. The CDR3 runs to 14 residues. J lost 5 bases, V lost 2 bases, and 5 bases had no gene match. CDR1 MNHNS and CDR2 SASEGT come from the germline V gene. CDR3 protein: CASSEPGQTYGYTF. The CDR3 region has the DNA TGTGCCAGCAGTGAACCGGGACAGACTTATGGCTACACCTTC.

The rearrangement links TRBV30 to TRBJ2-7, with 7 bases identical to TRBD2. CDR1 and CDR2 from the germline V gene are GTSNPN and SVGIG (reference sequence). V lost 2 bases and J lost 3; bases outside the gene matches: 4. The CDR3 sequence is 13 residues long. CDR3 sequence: CAWSRTSYYEQYF. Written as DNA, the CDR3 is TGTGCCTGGAGTCGGACTAGTTACTACGAGCAGTACTTC.

CDR3 sequence: CASSLDGRGRSNEQFF. DNA of the CDR3: TGTGCCAGCAGCTTAGACGGGAGGGGCAGGTCGAATGAGCAGTTCTTC. The chain has TRBV7-2 and TRBJ2-1; 8 bases match TRBD2. Trimming cost V 1 base and J 7 bases; bases outside gene matches: 9. Germline CDR1 and CDR2: SGHTA and FQGNSA. The length of the CDR3 is 16 residues.

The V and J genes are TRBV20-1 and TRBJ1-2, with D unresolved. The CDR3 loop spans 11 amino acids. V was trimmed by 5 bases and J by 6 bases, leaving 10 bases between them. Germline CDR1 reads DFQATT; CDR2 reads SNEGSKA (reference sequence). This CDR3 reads CSALHPDGYTF. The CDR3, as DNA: TGCAGTGCTTTACACCCGGATGGCTACACCTTC.

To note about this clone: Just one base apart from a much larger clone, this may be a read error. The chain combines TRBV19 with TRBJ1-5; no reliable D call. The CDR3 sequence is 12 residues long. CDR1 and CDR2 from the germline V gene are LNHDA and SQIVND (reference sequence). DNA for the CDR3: TGTGCCAGTAATATAAGCAATCAGCCCCAGCATTTT. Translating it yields CASNISNQPQHF.

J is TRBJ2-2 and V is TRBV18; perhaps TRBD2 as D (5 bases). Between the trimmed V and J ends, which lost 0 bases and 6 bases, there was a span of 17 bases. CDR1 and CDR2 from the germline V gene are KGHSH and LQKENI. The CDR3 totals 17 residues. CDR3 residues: CASSPPLGEIGAGELFF. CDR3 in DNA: TGTGCCAGCTCACCACCCCTCGGGGAAATAGGTGCCGGGGAGCTGTTTTTT.

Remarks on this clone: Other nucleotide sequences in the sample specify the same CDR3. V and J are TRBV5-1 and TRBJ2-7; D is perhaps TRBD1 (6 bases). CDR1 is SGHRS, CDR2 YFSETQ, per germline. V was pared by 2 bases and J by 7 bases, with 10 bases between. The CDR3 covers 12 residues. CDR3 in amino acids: CASSLQGREQYF. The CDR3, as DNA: TGCGCCAGCAGCTTACAGGGTAGGGAGCAGTACTTC.

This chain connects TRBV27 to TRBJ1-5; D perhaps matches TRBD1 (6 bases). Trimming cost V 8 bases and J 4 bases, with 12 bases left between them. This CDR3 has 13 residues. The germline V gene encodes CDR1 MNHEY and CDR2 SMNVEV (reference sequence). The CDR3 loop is CASGQQGNQPQHF. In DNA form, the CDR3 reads TGTGCCAGCGGCCAACAGGGTAATCAGCCCCAGCATTTT.